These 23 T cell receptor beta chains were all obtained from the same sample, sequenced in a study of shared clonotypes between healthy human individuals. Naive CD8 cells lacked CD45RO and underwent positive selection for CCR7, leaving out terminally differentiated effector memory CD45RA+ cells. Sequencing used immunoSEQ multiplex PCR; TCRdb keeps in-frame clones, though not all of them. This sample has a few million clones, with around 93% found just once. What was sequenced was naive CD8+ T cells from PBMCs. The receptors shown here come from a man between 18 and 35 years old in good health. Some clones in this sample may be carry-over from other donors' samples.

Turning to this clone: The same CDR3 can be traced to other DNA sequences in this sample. CDR3 residues: CASSLGISYEQYF. The CDR3 DNA reads TGTGCCAGCAGCTTGGGTATCTCCTACGAGCAGTACTTC. This chain uses TRBV5-4 with TRBJ2-7; no definite D call. The CDR3 has 13 amino acids. V was cut by 0 bases and J by 0 bases, with 4 bases left in between. CDR1 SGHNT and CDR2 YYREEE come from the germline V gene (reference sequence).

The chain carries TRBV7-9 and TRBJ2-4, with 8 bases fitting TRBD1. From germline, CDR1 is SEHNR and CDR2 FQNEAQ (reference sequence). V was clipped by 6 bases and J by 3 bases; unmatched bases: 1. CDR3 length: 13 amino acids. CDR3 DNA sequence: TGTGCCAGCAGAGGGACAGGCAAAAACATTCAGTACTTC. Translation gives CASRGTGKNIQYF.

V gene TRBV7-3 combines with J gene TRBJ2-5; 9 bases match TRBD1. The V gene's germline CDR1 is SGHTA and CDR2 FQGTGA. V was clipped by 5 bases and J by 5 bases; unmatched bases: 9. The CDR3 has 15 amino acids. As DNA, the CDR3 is TGTGCCAGCAGCACCACAGGGGGCGCTTTGGAGACCCAGTACTTC. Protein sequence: CASSTTGGALETQYF.

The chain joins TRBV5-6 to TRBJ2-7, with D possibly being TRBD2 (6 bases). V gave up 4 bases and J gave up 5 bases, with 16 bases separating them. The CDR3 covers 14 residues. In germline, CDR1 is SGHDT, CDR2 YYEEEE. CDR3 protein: CASSAGTPWDEQYF. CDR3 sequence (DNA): TGTGCCAGCAGCGCCGGGACTCCCTGGGACGAGCAGTACTTC.

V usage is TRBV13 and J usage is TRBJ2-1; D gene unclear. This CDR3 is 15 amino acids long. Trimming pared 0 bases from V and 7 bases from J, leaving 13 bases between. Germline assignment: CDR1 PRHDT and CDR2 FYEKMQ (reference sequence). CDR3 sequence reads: CASSLGPNIWNEQFF. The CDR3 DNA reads TGTGCCAGCAGCTTAGGCCCGAACATTTGGAATGAGCAGTTCTTC.

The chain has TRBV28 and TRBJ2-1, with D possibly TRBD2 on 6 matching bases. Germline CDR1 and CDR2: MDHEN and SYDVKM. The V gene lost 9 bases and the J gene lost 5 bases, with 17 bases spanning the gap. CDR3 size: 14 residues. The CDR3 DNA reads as TGTGCCAGTACCTTCGGGGGACGGGACAATGAGCAGTTCTTC. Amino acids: CASTFGGRDNEQFF.

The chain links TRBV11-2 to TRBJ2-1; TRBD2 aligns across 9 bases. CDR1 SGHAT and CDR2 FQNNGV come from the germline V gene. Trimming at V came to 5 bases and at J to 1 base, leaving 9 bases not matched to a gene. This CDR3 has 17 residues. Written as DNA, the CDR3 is TGTGCCAGCAGCGGCGGGGGGGCAGCGCGGTCCTACAATGAGCAGTTCTTC. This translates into CASSGGGAARSYNEQFF.

The CDR3 coding sequence is TGTGCCAGCAGCGTCGGACTAGCGGGAATGTACGAGCAGTACTTC. Protein: CASSVGLAGMYEQYF. The chain uses TRBV9 and TRBJ2-7; TRBD2 matches 12 bases. The CDR3 is made up of 15 amino acids. Germline V gene sequence: CDR1 SGDLS, CDR2 YYNGEE. The J segment lost 4 bases and the V segment lost 2 bases, leaving 4 bases of the junction unmatched.

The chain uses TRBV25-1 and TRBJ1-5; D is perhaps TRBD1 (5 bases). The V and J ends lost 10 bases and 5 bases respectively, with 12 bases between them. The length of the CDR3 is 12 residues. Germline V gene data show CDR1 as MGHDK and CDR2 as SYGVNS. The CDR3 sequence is CAKPGTDQPQHF. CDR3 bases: TGTGCCAAGCCAGGGACTGATCAGCCCCAGCATTTT.

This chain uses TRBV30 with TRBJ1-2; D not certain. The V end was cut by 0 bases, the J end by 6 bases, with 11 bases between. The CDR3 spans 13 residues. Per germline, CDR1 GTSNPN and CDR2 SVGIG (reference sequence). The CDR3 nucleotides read TGTGCCTGGAGTGTACTATCTGGGAATGGCTACACCTTC. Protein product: CAWSVLSGNGYTF. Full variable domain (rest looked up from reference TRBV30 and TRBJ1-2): SQTIHQWPATLVQPVGSPLSLECTVEGTSNPNLYWYRQAAGRGLQLLFYSVGIGQISSEVPQNLSASRPQDRQFILSSKKLLLSDSGFYLCAWSVLSGNGYTFGSGTRLTVV.

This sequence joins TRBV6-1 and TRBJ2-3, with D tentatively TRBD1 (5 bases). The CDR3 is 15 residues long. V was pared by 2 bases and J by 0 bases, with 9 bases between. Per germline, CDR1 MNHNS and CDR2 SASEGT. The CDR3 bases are TGTGCCAGCAGTGAATTCAGGGCTAGCACAGATACGCAGTATTTT. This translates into CASSEFRASTDTQYF.

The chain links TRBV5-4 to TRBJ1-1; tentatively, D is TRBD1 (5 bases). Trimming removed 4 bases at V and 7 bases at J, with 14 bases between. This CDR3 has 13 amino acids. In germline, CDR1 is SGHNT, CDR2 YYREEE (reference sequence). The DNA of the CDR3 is TGTGCCAGCAGCCGAACAGTGGGGGATGAAGCTTTCTTT. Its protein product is CASSRTVGDEAFF.

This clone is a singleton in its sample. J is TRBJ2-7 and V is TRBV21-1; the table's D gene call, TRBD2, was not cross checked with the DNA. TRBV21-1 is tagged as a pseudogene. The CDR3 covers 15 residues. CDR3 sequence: CASPTVREQHYEQYF. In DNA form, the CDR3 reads TGTGCCAGTCCGACTGTCCGGGAACAACACTATGAGCAGTACTTC.

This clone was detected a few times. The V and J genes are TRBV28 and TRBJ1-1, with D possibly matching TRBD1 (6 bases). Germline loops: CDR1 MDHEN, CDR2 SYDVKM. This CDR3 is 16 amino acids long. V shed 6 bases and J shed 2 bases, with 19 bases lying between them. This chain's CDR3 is CASSLPRTDLNTEAFF. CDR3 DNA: TGTGCCAGCAGCTTACCCCGGACAGATCTAAACACTGAAGCTTTCTTT.

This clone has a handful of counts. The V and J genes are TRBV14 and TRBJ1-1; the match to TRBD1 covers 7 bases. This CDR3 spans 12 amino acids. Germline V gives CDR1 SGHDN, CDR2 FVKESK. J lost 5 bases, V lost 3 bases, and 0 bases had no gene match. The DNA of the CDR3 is TGTGCCAGCAGCCAGGGACAGACTGAAGCTTTCTTT. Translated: CASSQGQTEAFF.

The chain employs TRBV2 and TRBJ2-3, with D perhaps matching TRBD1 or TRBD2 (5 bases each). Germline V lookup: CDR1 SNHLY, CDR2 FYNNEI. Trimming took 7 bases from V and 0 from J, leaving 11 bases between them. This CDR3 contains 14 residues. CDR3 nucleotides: TGTGCCAGCACCGAGGGGATTAGCACAGATACGCAGTATTTT. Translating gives CASTEGISTDTQYF.

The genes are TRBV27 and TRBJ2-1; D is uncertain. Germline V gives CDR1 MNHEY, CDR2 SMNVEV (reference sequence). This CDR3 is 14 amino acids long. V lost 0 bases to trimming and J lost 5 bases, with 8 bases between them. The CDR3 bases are TGTGCCAGCAGTTTATCGGCCCTAAACAATGAGCAGTTCTTC. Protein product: CASSLSALNNEQFF.

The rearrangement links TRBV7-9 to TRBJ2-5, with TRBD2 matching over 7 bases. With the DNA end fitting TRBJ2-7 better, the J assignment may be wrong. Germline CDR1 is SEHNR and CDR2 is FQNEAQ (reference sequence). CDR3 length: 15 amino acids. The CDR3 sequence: CACQLWVGRGYEQYF. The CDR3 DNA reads TGTGCCTGCCAACTTTGGGTTGGGAGGGGATACGAGCAGTACTTC.

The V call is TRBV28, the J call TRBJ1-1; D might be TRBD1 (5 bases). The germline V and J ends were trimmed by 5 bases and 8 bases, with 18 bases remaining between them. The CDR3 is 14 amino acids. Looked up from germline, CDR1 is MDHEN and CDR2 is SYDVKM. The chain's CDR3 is CASSVASGPREAFF. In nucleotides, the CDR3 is TGTGCCAGCAGTGTCGCCTCAGGGCCAAGAGAAGCTTTCTTT.

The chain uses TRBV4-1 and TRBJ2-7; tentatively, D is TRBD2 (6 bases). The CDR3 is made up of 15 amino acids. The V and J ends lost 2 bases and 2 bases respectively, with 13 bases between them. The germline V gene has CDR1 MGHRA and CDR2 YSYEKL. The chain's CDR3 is CASSQSGTGTYEQYF. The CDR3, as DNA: TGCGCCAGCAGCCAATCCGGGACTGGGACCTACGAGCAGTACTTC.

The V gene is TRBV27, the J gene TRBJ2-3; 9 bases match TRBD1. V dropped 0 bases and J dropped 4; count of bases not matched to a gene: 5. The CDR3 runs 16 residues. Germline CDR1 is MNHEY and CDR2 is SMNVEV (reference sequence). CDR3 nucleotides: TGTGCCAGCAGTTTATCGGGGGACAGGGCCCCAGATACGCAGTATTTT. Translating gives CASSLSGDRAPDTQYF.

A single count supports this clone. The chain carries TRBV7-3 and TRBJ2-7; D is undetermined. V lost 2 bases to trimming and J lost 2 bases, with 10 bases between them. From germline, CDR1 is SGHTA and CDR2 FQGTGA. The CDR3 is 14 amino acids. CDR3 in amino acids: CASSLFGQAYEQYF. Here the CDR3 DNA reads TGTGCCAGCAGCTTATTCGGGCAGGCCTACGAGCAGTACTTC. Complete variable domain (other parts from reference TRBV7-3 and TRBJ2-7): GAGVSQTPSNKVTEKGKYVELRCDPISGHTALYWYRQSLGQGPEFLIYFQGTGAADDSGLPNDRFFAVRPEGSVSTLKIQRTERGDSAVYLCASSLFGQAYEQYFGPGTRLTVT.

The CDR3 DNA reads as TGCAGCGTTGAAGGGCTTACTAGCGGTAGCACAGATACGCAGTATTTT. Residues: CSVEGLTSGSTDTQYF. This chain joins TRBV29-1 and TRBJ2-3; 8 nucleotides match TRBD2. The length of the CDR3 is 16 residues. Germline V gives CDR1 SQVTM, CDR2 ANQGSEA. With 1 base clipped from V and 0 bases from J, the junction kept 6 bases outside the gene matches.